Following are 14 T cell receptor beta chains from one sample sequenced in a study of T cell responses to AZD1222 COVID-19 vaccine. Generated by immunoSEQ multiplex PCR, the TCRdb table keeps only in-frame clones and is missing some. The data show approximately 130,000 clones, over 85% seen once. Sequenced here: peripheral blood, sampled on day 0 of AZD1222 vaccination. Receptors were obtained from an adult in good health.

This chain links TRBV13 with TRBJ2-7; 10 nucleotides line up with TRBD1. With 5 bases clipped from V and 1 base from J, the junction kept 8 bases outside the gene matches. CDR1 is PRHDT, CDR2 FYEKMQ, per germline (reference sequence). There are 16 residues in the CDR3. CDR3 sequence: CASSRNGDRGSYEQYF. CDR3 nucleotides: TGTGCCAGCAGCCGGAACGGGGACAGGGGATCCTACGAGCAGTACTTC.

The chain links TRBV5-1 to TRBJ1-3, with 8 bases aligning to TRBD1. The junction had 7 bases not matched to a gene; V was cut back by 2 bases and J by 3 bases. CDR3 size: 16 residues. CDR1 is SGHRS and CDR2 is YFSETQ in the germline V gene. This chain's CDR3 is CASSLSTGVGGNTIYF. The CDR3 DNA reads as TGCGCCAGCAGCTTATCGACAGGGGTGGGTGGAAACACCATATATTTT.

This chain joins TRBV15 and TRBJ1-1, with D perhaps TRBD1 (6 bases). Trimming pared 5 bases from V and 0 bases from J, leaving 10 bases between. CDR1 and CDR2 (germline): LNHNV, YYDKDF (reference sequence). CDR3 length: 14 residues. CDR3 amino acids: CATSRRGVNTEAFF. Here the CDR3 DNA reads TGTGCCACCAGCCGCAGGGGAGTGAACACTGAAGCTTTCTTT.

CDR3 sequence: CSSVGSETQYF. The CDR3 DNA sequence: TGCAGCAGCGTGGGATCAGAGACCCAGTACTTC. The chain carries TRBV29-1 and TRBJ2-5; unclear D gene. The germline V gene has CDR1 SQVTM and CDR2 ANQGSEA. The CDR3 totals 11 residues. The V and J ends lost 8 bases and 4 bases respectively, with 11 bases between them.

The chain carries TRBV18 and TRBJ2-1; TRBD2 matches at 9 bases. V lost 6 bases, J lost 7 bases, and 10 bases stayed unmatched. The CDR3 is 15 amino acids. Germline V lookup: CDR1 KGHSH, CDR2 LQKENI. The CDR3: CASSVLSGRGNEQFF. The CDR3 DNA is TGTGCCAGCTCCGTACTTAGCGGGAGAGGGAATGAGCAGTTCTTC.

This rearrangement joins TRBV2 to TRBJ2-3, with D hard to call. Per the germline V gene, CDR1 is SNHLY and CDR2 is FYNNEI. This CDR3 is built from 11 residues. The germline V and J ends were trimmed by 8 bases and 1 base, with 4 bases remaining between them. CDR3 region: CASGGTDTQYF. CDR3 in DNA: TGTGCCAGCGGGGGCACAGATACGCAGTATTTT.

The V gene is TRBV3-1 (or the pseudogene TRBV3-2), the J gene TRBJ1-1; D unclear. The CDR3 is 13 residues long. Germline CDR1 and CDR2: LGHDT and YNNKEL (reference sequence). The germline V and J ends were trimmed by 3 bases and 6 bases, with 11 bases remaining between them. The CDR3: CASSHLQPPEAFF. The CDR3 DNA sequence: TGTGCCAGCAGCCACCTACAACCCCCTGAAGCTTTCTTT.

The chain carries TRBV28 and TRBJ1-2; D is unclear. Germline-derived CDR1 and CDR2 are MDHEN and SYDVKM. This CDR3 spans 13 amino acids. Deletions cut 3 bases from V and 7 bases from J, with 12 bases between. As DNA, the CDR3 is TGTGCCAGCAGTTTGGAGGGTGTCGGTGGCTACACCTTC. Encoded protein: CASSLEGVGGYTF.

The V call is TRBV7-2, the J call TRBJ2-7, with D perhaps TRBD2 (5 bases). Per the germline V gene, CDR1 is SGHTA and CDR2 is FQGNSA. The CDR3 contains 14 residues. V lost 1 base, J lost 0 bases, and 7 bases lay in between. CDR3 sequence (DNA): TGTGCCAGCAGCTTAGTCCGGGGCTCCTACGAGCAGTACTTC. As protein: CASSLVRGSYEQYF.

The V gene is TRBV2, the J gene TRBJ1-2, with no clear D. The length of the CDR3 is 16 residues. Germline values: CDR1 SNHLY, CDR2 FYNNEI. The V end lost 0 bases, the J end lost 2 bases, and 13 bases lay between the germline ends. Here the CDR3 DNA reads TGTGCCAGCAGTGAAGCGCGCGGAGGCCCAAACTATGGCTACACCTTC. It translates to CASSEARGGPNYGYTF.

This chain uses TRBV11-2 with TRBJ2-5; D is perhaps TRBD2 (5 bases). From germline, CDR1 is SGHAT and CDR2 FQNNGV. The CDR3 has 16 residues. Trimming took off 4 bases at V and 5 bases at J, with 20 bases between the two ends. CDR3 region: CASSYRERMSVETQYF. The DNA of the CDR3 is TGTGCCAGCAGCTATAGGGAGAGGATGAGTGTGGAGACCCAGTACTTC.

The chain joins TRBV27 to TRBJ1-1, with D possibly TRBD1 on 6 matching bases. Looked up from germline, CDR1 is MNHEY and CDR2 is SMNVEV (reference sequence). Trimming took off 3 bases at V and 1 base at J, with 6 bases between the two ends. The CDR3 length is 13 residues. The CDR3 protein is CASSLTGNTEAFF. CDR3 nucleotide sequence: TGTGCCAGCAGTTTGACAGGGAACACTGAAGCTTTCTTT.

The chain carries TRBV5-1 and TRBJ1-2, with 8 bases lining up with TRBD1. V lost 3 bases to trimming and J lost 1 base; unmatched junction nucleotides: 5. This CDR3 is built from 15 residues. Germline CDR1 is SGHRS and CDR2 is YFSETQ. For the CDR3, the DNA is TGCGCCAGCAGCTACGGACAGGGCATTAACTATGGCTACACCTTC. This codes for CASSYGQGINYGYTF.

The chain combines TRBV19 with TRBJ1-2, with D possibly matching TRBD1 (6 bases). The CDR3 length is 12 residues. CDR1 is LNHDA, CDR2 SQIVND, per germline (reference sequence). Trimming took off 6 bases at V and 8 bases at J, with 13 bases between the two ends. CDR3 DNA: TGTGCCAGTAGGGACACAGGGAAAGGCTACACCTTC. Translation gives CASRDTGKGYTF.